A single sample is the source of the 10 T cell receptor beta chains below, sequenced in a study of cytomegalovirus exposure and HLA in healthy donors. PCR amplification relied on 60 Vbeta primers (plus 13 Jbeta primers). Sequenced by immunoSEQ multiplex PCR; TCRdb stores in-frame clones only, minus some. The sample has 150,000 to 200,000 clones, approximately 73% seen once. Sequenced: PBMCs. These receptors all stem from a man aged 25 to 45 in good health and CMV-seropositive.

The CDR3 region has the DNA TGTGCCAGCAGCTTAATGGGGGGCGAGCAGTACTTC. Translation gives CASSLMGGEQYF. V gene TRBV7-3 combines with J gene TRBJ2-7; weak D call: TRBD2 (6 bases). Germline V gene data show CDR1 as SGHTA and CDR2 as FQGTGA. V dropped 1 base and J dropped 6 bases, with 7 bases sitting between them. The CDR3 contains 12 residues.

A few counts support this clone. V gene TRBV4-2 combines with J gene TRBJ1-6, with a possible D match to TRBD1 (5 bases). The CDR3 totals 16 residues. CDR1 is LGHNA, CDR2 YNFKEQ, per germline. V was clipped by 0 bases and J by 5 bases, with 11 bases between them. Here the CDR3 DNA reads TGTGCCAGCAGCCAAGAGTTAGCAGGGAATAATTCACCCCTCCACTTT. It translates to CASSQELAGNNSPLHF.

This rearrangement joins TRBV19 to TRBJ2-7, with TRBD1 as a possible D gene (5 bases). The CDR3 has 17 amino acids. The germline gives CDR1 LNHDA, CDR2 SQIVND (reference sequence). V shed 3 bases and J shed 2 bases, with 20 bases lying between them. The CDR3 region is CASSIGHVQFPTYEQYF. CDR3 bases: TGTGCCAGTAGTATCGGACACGTACAATTCCCTACCTACGAGCAGTACTTC.

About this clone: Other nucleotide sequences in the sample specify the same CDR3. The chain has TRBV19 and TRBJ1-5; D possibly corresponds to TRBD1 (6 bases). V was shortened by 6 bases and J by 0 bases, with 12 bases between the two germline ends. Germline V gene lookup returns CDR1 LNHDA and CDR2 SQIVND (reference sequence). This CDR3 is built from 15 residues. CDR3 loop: CASSSTGYSNQPQHF. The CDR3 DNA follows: TGTGCCAGTAGCTCGACAGGTTATAGCAATCAGCCCCAGCATTTT.

The CDR3, as DNA: TGTGCCAGCCATACTCACCGGGTTAGCTACAATGAGCAGTTCTTC. This encodes CASHTHRVSYNEQFF. The rearrangement uses TRBV28 and TRBJ2-1; no clear D gene. The V gene lost 8 bases and the J gene lost 3 bases, with 17 bases spanning the gap. The CDR3 is made up of 15 amino acids. CDR1 and CDR2 from the germline V gene are MDHEN and SYDVKM.

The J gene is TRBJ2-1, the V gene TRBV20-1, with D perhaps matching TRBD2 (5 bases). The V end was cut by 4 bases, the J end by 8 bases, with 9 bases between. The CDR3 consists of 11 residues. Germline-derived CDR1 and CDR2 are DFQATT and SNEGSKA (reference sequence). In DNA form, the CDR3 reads TGCAGTGCTATAGCGCGATATGAGCAGTTCTTC. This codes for CSAIARYEQFF.

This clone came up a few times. The CDR3 region is CASSVGQGSAVAQPQHF. The CDR3 nucleotides read TGTGCCAGCAGTGTCGGACAGGGGTCCGCTGTTGCGCAGCCCCAGCATTTT. The gene calls are TRBV2 and TRBJ1-5; TRBD1 matches 9 bases. The germline V gene has CDR1 SNHLY and CDR2 FYNNEI. V lost 4 bases to trimming and J lost 7 bases; unmatched junction nucleotides: 14. The CDR3 length is 17 residues.

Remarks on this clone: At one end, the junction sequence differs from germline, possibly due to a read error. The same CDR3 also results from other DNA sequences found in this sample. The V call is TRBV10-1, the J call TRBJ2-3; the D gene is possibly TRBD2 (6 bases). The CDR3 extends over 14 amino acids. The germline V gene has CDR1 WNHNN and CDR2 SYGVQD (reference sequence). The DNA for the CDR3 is TGTGCCAGCAGTGGCGGAGGGGGCACAGATACGCAGTATTTT. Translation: CASSGGGGTDTQYF.

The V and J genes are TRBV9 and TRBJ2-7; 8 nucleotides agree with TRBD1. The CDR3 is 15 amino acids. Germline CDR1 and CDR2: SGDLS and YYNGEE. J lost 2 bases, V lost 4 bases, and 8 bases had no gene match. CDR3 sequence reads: CASSPRQGFPYEQYF. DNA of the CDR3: TGTGCCAGCAGCCCCCGACAGGGGTTTCCCTACGAGCAGTACTTC. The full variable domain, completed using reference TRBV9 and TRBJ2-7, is DSGVTQTPKHLITATGQRVTLRCSPRSGDLSVYWYQQSLDQGLQFLIQYYNGEERAKGNILERFSAQQFPDLHSELNLSSLELGDSALYFCASSPRQGFPYEQYFGPGTRLTVT.

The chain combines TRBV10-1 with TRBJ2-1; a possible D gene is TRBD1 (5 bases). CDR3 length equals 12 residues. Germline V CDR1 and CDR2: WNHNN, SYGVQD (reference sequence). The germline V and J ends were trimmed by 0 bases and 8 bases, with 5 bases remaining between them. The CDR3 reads CASSESGDEQFF. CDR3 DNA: TGCGCCAGCAGTGAGTCAGGGGATGAGCAGTTCTTC.